The T cell receptor (beta chain) described here comes from a study of cytomegalovirus exposure and HLA in healthy donors. Germline CDR1 SGDLS, CDR2 YYNGEE. CDR3 length: 16 residues. With V trimmed by 4 bases and J by 7 bases, 12 bases remained unmatched. Notes on this clone: What it binds is unknown.

Study findings and constraints: It was taken for granted in presence/absence analyses that sequencing depth across donors was roughly uniform.

It was with 60 Vbeta and 13 Jbeta primers that the PCR ran. Generated by immunoSEQ multiplex PCR, the TCRdb table keeps only in-frame clones and is missing some. The sample records 100,000 or so clones, 75% to 85% being singletons. This receptor was identified in a man aged 18 to 29 in good health and CMV-seronegative. This sequence joins TRBV9 and TRBJ2-7; 12 bases line up with TRBD2. Sequencing input: PBMCs. Here the CDR3 DNA reads TGTGCCAGCAGCCAACTAGCGGGAGGTCCCCTAGGGGAGCAGTACTTC. It is translated as CASSQLAGGPLGEQYF.